A single sample is the source of the 16 T cell receptor beta chains below, sequenced in a study of control samples from healthy donors and cancer patients. Generated by immunoSEQ multiplex PCR, the TCRdb table keeps only in-frame clones and is missing some. The sample includes fewer than 500,000 clones, 90% of them seen just once. Sequenced input: PBMCs. These receptors all come from a man aged 40-55 years with head and neck cancer.

The chain combines TRBV4-1 with TRBJ2-2, with TRBD1 as a possible D gene (5 bases). Germline CDR1 and CDR2: MGHRA and YSYEKL. The CDR3 covers 15 residues. The V end lost 4 bases, the J end lost 4 bases, and 13 bases lay between the germline ends. CDR3 residues: CASSPWGRVTGELFF. Written as DNA, the CDR3 is TGCGCCAGCAGCCCCTGGGGCAGGGTCACCGGGGAGCTGTTTTTT.

The CDR3 sequence is CASSYRQGPTARGFTEAFF. CDR3 bases: TGTGCCAGCAGCTACAGACAGGGCCCAACCGCCAGGGGTTTCACTGAAGCTTTCTTT. The chain uses TRBV5-4 and TRBJ1-1; 7 bases are a match to TRBD1. The trim removed 3 bases at V and 4 bases at J, leaving 21 bases unmatched. Germline assignment: CDR1 SGHNT and CDR2 YYREEE (reference sequence). The CDR3 contains 19 residues.

This clone has a single count. The chain carries TRBV7-3 and TRBJ2-1; possibly TRBD2 for D (6 bases). Germline CDR1 and CDR2: SGHTA and FQGTGA. This CDR3 is 16 amino acids long. Trimming took 2 bases from V and 2 from J, leaving 13 bases between them. Written as DNA, the CDR3 is TGTGCCAGCAGCTTATCCCGGGACTCAGCCTACAATGAGCAGTTCTTC. It is translated as CASSLSRDSAYNEQFF.

This sequence joins TRBV7-8 and TRBJ2-6, with TRBD1 matching over 8 bases. V was pared by 3 bases and J by 4 bases, with 5 bases of the junction left unmatched. Germline V CDR1 and CDR2: SGHVS, FQNEAQ. This CDR3 is 16 amino acids long. In DNA, the CDR3 is TGTGCCAGCAGCTTTCAGGGGGCGGTAGGGGCCAACGTCCTGACTTTC. It encodes CASSFQGAVGANVLTF.

This chain uses TRBV5-4 with TRBJ1-3; possibly TRBD1 for D (6 bases). Germline assignment: CDR1 SGHNT and CDR2 YYREEE (reference sequence). V was clipped by 4 bases and J by 0 bases, with 14 bases between them. This CDR3 is built from 16 residues. The CDR3 loop is CASSLGHRASGNTIYF. The CDR3 region has the DNA TGTGCCAGCAGCCTGGGCCACAGGGCCTCTGGAAACACCATATATTTT.

The chain uses TRBV11-2 and TRBJ1-1; the match to TRBD1 covers 10 bases. V trimming: 5 bases; J trimming: 3 bases; junction bases outside the gene matches: 9. This CDR3 has 16 amino acids. Looked up from germline, CDR1 is SGHAT and CDR2 is FQNNGV. CDR3 in DNA: TGTGCCAGCAGCCTTCGACAGGGGGCGCTGCACACTGAAGCTTTCTTT. Protein: CASSLRQGALHTEAFF.

The rearrangement links TRBV4-1 to TRBJ1-1, with 10 positions matching TRBD1. CDR1 MGHRA and CDR2 YSYEKL come from the germline V gene. With V trimmed by 5 bases and J by 1 base, 1 base remained unmatched. This CDR3 spans 14 amino acids. The CDR3 DNA follows: TGCGCCAGCAGCAGGACAGGGGGGAACACTGAAGCTTTCTTT. Its translation is CASSRTGGNTEAFF.

The chain couples TRBV11-3 to TRBJ2-5, with 13 positions matching TRBD2. The ends lost 0 bases at V and 4 bases at J; junction bases unmatched: 2. Per germline, CDR1 SGHNT and CDR2 YENEEA. The CDR3 loop spans 16 amino acids. The CDR3 coding sequence is TGTGCCAGCAGCTTAGAGACTAGCGGGGGGCCAGAGACCCAGTACTTC. This translates into CASSLETSGGPETQYF.

The chain employs TRBV29-1 and TRBJ2-1, with 7 bases identical to TRBD2. V shed 2 bases and J 5 bases; nucleotides not matched to a gene: 9. The germline CDR1 and CDR2 sequences are SQVTM and ANQGSEA. The CDR3 sequence is 15 residues long. The CDR3 DNA reads TGCAGCGTTGAAATGGGGCGGGGGACCGACAATGAGCAGTTCTTC. Its protein is CSVEMGRGTDNEQFF.

The rearrangement uses TRBV4-1 and TRBJ1-1, with 9 bases aligning to TRBD1. With V trimmed by 4 bases and J by 5 bases, 5 bases remained unmatched. There are 14 residues in the CDR3. In germline, CDR1 is MGHRA, CDR2 YSYEKL. CDR3 coding DNA: TGCGCCAGCAGCCCGGACAGGGGATGGACTGAAGCTTTCTTT. It translates to CASSPDRGWTEAFF.

This chain uses TRBV19 with TRBJ1-6; no clear D. CDR1 and CDR2 from the germline V gene are LNHDA and SQIVND (reference sequence). The CDR3 sequence is 12 residues long. The ends were cut back, 8 bases at V and 6 bases at J, with 8 bases in the middle. CDR3 residues: CASHAFNSPLHF. For the CDR3, the DNA is TGTGCCAGTCACGCTTTTAATTCACCCCTCCACTTT. Based on the CDR3 plus reference TRBV19 and TRBJ1-6, the full variable domain is DGGITQSPKYLFRKEGQNVTLSCEQNLNHDAMYWYRQDPGQGLRLIYYSQIVNDFQKGDIAEGYSVSREKKESFPLTVTSAQKNPTAFYLCASHAFNSPLHFGNGTRLTVT.

This clone has a single count. The chain links TRBV25-1 to TRBJ1-2; D remains unclear. The CDR3 length is 11 residues. Germline CDR1 and CDR2: MGHDK and SYGVNS. The V and J ends lost 1 base and 8 bases respectively, with 5 bases between them. The CDR3 loop reads CASSESRGYTF. The CDR3 DNA follows: TGTGCCAGCAGTGAATCTCGGGGCTACACCTTC.

CDR3 DNA sequence: TGCAGTGCTCCCGGGGCAAATGAGCAGTTCTTC. Translating it yields CSAPGANEQFF. This chain uses TRBV20-1 with TRBJ2-1, with D possibly being TRBD1 or TRBD2 (5 bases each). CDR1 DFQATT and CDR2 SNEGSKA come from the germline V gene (reference sequence). Trimming left V 5 bases short and J 7 bases short, with 9 bases between. The CDR3 totals 11 residues.

The chain joins TRBV7-9 to TRBJ1-1; D unclear. The CDR3 is made up of 14 amino acids. V was pared by 3 bases and J by 3 bases, with 11 bases between. Germline CDR1 reads SEHNR; CDR2 reads FQNEAQ (reference sequence). The CDR3 region has the DNA TGTGCCAGCAGCTTCGGGGTGAGGGACACTGAAGCTTTCTTT. This gives the protein CASSFGVRDTEAFF.

The J gene is TRBJ2-7, the V gene TRBV19, with D maybe TRBD2 (5 bases). The V end was cut by 7 bases, the J end by 6 bases, with 16 bases between. The germline V gene has CDR1 LNHDA and CDR2 SQIVND (reference sequence). This CDR3 has 13 amino acids. The CDR3 loop is CASTSTTLGEQYF. The CDR3 region has the DNA TGTGCCAGTACCTCGACTACGCTCGGCGAGCAGTACTTC.

The chain carries TRBV19 and TRBJ1-1; the match to TRBD1 covers 7 bases. The V segment lost 7 bases and the J segment 8 bases; nucleotides outside the gene matches: 16. This CDR3 contains 15 residues. Germline-derived CDR1 and CDR2 are LNHDA and SQIVND (reference sequence). CDR3 bases: TGTGCCAGTACCCCTCAGGGGGGTCGATTACCAGAAGCTTTCTTT. This gives the protein CASTPQGGRLPEAFF.